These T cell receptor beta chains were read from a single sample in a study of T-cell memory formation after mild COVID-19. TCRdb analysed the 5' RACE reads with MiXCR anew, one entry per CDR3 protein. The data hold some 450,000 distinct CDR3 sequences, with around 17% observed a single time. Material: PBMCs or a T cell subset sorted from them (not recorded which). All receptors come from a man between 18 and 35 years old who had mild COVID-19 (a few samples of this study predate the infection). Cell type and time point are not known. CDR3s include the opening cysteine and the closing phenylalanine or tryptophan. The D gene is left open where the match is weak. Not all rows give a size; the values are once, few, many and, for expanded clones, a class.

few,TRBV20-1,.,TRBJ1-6,TGCAGTGCTAGCGTGGGCACCTTAGACTATTCACCCCTCCACTTT,CSASVGTLDYSPLHF
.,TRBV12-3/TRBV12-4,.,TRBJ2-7,TGTGCCAGCATTAGGCGGGACTACGAGCAGTACTTC,CASIRRDYEQYF
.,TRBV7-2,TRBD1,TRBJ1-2,TGTGCCAGCAGCTTAGCACCAGGGGGCTGGGGCTACACCTTC,CASSLAPGGWGYTF
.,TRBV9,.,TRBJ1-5,TGTGCCAGCAGCCCCAGGGCAGGAAAGGAGCCCCAGCATTTT,CASSPRAGKEPQHF
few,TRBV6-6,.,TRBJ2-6,TGTGCCAGCAGCCCCCGCTCAGGGGCCGGGGCCAACGTCCTGACTTTC,CASSPRSGAGANVLTF
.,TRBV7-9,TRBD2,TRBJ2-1,TGTGCCAGCACGGTTAGCGGGGTAAATGAGCAGTTCTTC,CASTVSGVNEQFF
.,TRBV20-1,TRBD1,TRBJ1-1,TGCAGTGCTAGCCGACAGGGAGGCACTGAAGCTTTCTTT,CSASRQGGTEAFF
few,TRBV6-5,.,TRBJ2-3,TGTGCCAGCAGTTACTCAGGGGCTAGCTCAGATACGCAGTATTTT,CASSYSGASSDTQYF
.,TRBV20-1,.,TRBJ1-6,TGCAGTGCTAGAGATGATGGCGGGGACGGGTATAATTCACCCCTCCACTTT,CSARDDGGDGYNSPLHF
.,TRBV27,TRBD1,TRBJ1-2,TGTGCCAGCCAGACAGGGGCCACTCTGGGCTACACCTTC,CASQTGATLGYTF
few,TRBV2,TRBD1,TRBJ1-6,TGTGCCAGCCCAACGTTCACAGGGGACGATTCACCCCTCCACTTT,CASPTFTGDDSPLHF
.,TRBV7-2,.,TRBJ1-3,TGTGCCAGCAGCTTATTTAGCTCAAACTCTGGAAACACCATATATTTT,CASSLFSSNSGNTIYF
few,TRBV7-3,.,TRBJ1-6,TGTGCCAGCAGCCGCACAGGAGGCTATAATTCACCCCTCCACTTT,CASSRTGGYNSPLHF
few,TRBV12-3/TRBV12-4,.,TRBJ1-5,TGTGCCAGCAGTTTCGACAGGATTAATCAGCCCCAGCATTTT,CASSFDRINQPQHF
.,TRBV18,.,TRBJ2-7,TGTGCCAGCTCACCCTCCCCACCCTACGAGCAGTACTTC,CASSPSPPYEQYF
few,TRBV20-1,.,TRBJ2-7,TGCAGTGCGGGCCGAGACCTTAACCTGGACGAGCAGTACTTC,CSAGRDLNLDEQYF
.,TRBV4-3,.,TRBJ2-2,TGCGCCAGCAGCCCACACGTGAACACCGGGGAGCTGTTTTTT,CASSPHVNTGELFF
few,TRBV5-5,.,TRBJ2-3,TGTGCCAGCAGCTTGAGTGCGGGTCAAGATACGCAGTATTTT,CASSLSAGQDTQYF
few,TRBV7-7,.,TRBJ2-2,TGTGCTAGCAGCCCCGCCGGGCAGAACACCGGGGAGCTGTTTTTT,CASSPAGQNTGELFF
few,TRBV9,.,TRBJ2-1,TGTGCCAGCAGCGATGGACCCCGGGATGAGCAGTTCTTC,CASSDGPRDEQFF
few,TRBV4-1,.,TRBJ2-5,TGCGCCAGCAGCCAAGATCCGGGTTTGGGGGAGACCCAGTACTTC,CASSQDPGLGETQYF
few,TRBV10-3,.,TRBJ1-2,TGTGCCATCAGCGAGGCTCCGGCCCTAGCTAACTATGGCTACACCTTC,CAISEAPALANYGYTF
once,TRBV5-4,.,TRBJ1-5,TGTGCCAGCAGCTTGGGGAGGGGGTTAGTGGATCAGCCCCAGCATTTT,CASSLGRGLVDQPQHF
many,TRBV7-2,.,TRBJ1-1,TGTGCCAGCAGCCTACAGCTTGACGACCCTCGTGCTTTCTTT,CASSLQLDDPRAFF
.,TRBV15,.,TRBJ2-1,TGTGCCACCAGCAGAACAATAGGGGGGGCCACCTACAATGAGCGGTTCTTC,CATSRTIGGATYNERFF
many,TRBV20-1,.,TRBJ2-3,TGCAGTGCTAGAGATGCCGGGAGCACAGATACGCAGTATTTT,CSARDAGSTDTQYF
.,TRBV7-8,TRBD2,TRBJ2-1,TGTGCCAGCAGCTTACAGGGACTACACACCTACAATGAGCAGTTCTTC,CASSLQGLHTYNEQFF
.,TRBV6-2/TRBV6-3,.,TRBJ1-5,TGTGCCAGCAGTTACGAGATTTATCAGCCCCAGCATTTT,CASSYEIYQPQHF
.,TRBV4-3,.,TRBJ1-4,TGCGCCAGCAGCCAGAGCCTGGGGAGCTGGGATGAAAAACTGTTTTTT,CASSQSLGSWDEKLFF
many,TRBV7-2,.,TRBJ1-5,TGTGCCAGCAGCTTAGGAGGGCGTGATACCCAGCCCCAGCATTTT,CASSLGGRDTQPQHF
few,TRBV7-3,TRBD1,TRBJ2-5,TGTGCCAGCAGCCGGGCCGGGGACAGCTACCAAGAGACCCAGTACTTC,CASSRAGDSYQETQYF
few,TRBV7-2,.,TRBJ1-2,TGTGCCAGCAGCACCTGGATCAACTATGGCTACACCTTC,CASSTWINYGYTF
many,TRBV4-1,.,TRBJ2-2,TGCGCCAGCAGCCAAGATACCGGGGAGCTGTTTTTT,CASSQDTGELFF
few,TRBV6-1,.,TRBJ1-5,TGTGCCAGCAGTGACCCGGCCGGCAATCAGCCCCAGCATTTT,CASSDPAGNQPQHF
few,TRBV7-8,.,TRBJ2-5,TGTGCCAGCAGCCACCGGGGGGCTCTCCGGGAGACCCAGTACTTC,CASSHRGALRETQYF
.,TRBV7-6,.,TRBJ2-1,TGTGCCGTAGAGCTGCTCAATGAGCAGTTCTTC,CAVELLNEQFF
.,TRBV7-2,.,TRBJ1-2,TGTGCCAGCATCTTAGCTAAGGGGGGCCGAGCTAACTATGGCTACACCTTC,CASILAKGGRANYGYTF
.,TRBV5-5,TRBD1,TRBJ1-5,TGTGCCAGCAGCTGGACAGGGAATCAGCCCCAGCATTTT,CASSWTGNQPQHF
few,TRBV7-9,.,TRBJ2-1,TGTGCCAGCAGCTTAGCGACAGGCCTTTACAATGAGCAGTTCTTC,CASSLATGLYNEQFF
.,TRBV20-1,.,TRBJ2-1,TGCAGTGCTTCGACCTGGGGCGACTATTACAATGAGCAGTTCTTC,CSASTWGDYYNEQFF
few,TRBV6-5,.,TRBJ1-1,TGTGCCAGCAGTTACGACGTCACTCGGCTGAACACTGAAGCTTTCTTT,CASSYDVTRLNTEAFF
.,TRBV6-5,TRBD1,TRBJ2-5,TGTGCCAGCAGTTCTACAGGGGGTAGAGAGACCCAGTACTTC,CASSSTGGRETQYF
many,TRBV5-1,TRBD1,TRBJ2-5,TGCGCCAGCAGCTTGACGACAGGGGGACAAGAGACCCAGTACTTC,CASSLTTGGQETQYF
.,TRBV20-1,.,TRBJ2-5,TGCAGTGCTCCGACGGGGGCGGGCGAGACCCAGTACTTC,CSAPTGAGETQYF
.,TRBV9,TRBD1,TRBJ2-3,TGTGCCAGCAGCGCCGACAGATGGGACAGAGGGTTGGATACGCAGTATTTT,CASSADRWDRGLDTQYF
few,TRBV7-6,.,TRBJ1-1,TGTGCCAGCAGCCGGATCGGACTGACGACTGAAGCTTTCTTT,CASSRIGLTTEAFF
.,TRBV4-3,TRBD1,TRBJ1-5,TGCGCCAGCAGCCAAGATTACCAGGGGGCTTATCAGCCCCAGCATTTT,CASSQDYQGAYQPQHF
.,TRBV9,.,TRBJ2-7,TGTGCCAGCAGCGTAGGAGACGGACTTTTTTACGAGCAGTACTTC,CASSVGDGLFYEQYF
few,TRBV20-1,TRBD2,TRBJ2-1,TGCAGTGGTTGGCTAGCGGGGGGGCAAAGCTCCTACAATGAGCAGTTCTTC,CSGWLAGGQSSYNEQFF